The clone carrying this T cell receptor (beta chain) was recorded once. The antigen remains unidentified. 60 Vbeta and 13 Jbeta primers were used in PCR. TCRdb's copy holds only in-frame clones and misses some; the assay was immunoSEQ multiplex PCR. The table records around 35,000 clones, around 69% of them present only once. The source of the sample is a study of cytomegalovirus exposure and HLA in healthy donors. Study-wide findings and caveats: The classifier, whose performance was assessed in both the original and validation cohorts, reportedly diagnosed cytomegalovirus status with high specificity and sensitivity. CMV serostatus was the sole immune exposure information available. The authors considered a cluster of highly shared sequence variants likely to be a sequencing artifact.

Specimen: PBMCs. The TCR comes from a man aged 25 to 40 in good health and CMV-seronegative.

CDR3 sequence: CASSLAGTGREAFF. CDR3 DNA: TGTGCCAGCAGCTTAGCGGGGACTGGAAGAGAAGCTTTCTTT. The chain is built from TRBV7-8 and TRBJ1-1, with D tentatively TRBD1 (5 bases). The CDR3 covers 14 residues. With 0 bases removed from V and 8 bases from J, the gap between germline ends came to 13 bases. Germline CDR1 and CDR2: SGHVS and FQNEAQ.